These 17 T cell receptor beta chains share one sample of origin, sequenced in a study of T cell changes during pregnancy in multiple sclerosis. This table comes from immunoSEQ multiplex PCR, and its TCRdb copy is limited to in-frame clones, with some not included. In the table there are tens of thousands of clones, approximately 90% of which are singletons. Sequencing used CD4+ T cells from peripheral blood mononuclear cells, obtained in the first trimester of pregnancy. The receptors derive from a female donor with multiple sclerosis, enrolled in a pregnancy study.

The CDR3 region is CASSVASGSLGEQFF. The CDR3 bases are TGTGCCAGCAGCGTAGCTAGCGGGAGCTTGGGTGAGCAGTTCTTC. The chain recombines TRBV9 with TRBJ2-1; 10 bases fit TRBD2. CDR1 and CDR2 (germline): SGDLS, YYNGEE. After removal of 0 bases from V and 9 bases from J, the junction contained 6 bases not matched to a gene. CDR3 length: 15 residues.

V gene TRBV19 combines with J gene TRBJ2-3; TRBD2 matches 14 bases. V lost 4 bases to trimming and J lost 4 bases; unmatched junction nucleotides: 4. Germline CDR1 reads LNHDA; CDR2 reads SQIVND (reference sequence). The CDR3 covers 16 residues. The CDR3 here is CASSTQTSGRADTQYF. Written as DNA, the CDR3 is TGTGCCAGTAGTACCCAGACTAGCGGGAGGGCAGATACGCAGTATTTT.

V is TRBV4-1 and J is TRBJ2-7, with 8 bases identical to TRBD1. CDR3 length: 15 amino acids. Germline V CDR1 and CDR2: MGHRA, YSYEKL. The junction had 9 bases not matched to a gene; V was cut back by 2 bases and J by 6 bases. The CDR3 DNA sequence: TGCGCCAGCAGCCAATACCCCAGGGGGCAGACCGAGCAGTACTTC. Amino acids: CASSQYPRGQTEQYF.

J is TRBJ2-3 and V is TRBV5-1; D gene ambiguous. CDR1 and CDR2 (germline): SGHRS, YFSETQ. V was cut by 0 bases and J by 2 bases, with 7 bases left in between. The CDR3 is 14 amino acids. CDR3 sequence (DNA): TGCGCCAGCAGCTTGGCAGGCAACACAGATACGCAGTATTTT. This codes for CASSLAGNTDTQYF.

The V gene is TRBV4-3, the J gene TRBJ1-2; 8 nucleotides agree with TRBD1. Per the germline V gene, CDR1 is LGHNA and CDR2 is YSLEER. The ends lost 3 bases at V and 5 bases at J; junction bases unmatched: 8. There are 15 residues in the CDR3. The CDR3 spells CASSQTGAGLYGYTF. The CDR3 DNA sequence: TGCGCCAGCAGCCAGACAGGGGCCGGACTATATGGCTACACCTTC.

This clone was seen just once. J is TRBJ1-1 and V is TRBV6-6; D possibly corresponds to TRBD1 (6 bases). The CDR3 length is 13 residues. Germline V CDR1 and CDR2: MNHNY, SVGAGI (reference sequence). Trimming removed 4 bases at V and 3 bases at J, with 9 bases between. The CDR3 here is CASSSTGYTEAFF. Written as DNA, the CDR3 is TGTGCCAGCAGTTCGACAGGTTACACTGAAGCTTTCTTT.

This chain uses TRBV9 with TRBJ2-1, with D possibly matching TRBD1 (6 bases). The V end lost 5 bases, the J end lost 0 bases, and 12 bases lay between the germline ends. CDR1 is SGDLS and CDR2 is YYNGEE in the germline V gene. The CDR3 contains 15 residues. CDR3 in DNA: TGTGCCAGCAGTGCTACAGGGAACTCCTACAATGAGCAGTTCTTC. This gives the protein CASSATGNSYNEQFF.

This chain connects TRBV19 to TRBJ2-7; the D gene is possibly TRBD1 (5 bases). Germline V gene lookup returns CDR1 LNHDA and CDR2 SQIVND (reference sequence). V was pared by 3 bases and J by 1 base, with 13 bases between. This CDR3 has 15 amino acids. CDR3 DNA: TGTGCCAGTAGTATGCGACAGTCAAATTCCTACGAGCAGTACTTC. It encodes CASSMRQSNSYEQYF.

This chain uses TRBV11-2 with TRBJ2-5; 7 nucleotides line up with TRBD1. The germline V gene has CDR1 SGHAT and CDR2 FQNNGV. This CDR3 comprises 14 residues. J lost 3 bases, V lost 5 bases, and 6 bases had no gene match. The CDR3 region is CASSTRQGKETQYF. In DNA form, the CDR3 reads TGTGCCAGCAGCACTCGACAGGGTAAAGAGACCCAGTACTTC.

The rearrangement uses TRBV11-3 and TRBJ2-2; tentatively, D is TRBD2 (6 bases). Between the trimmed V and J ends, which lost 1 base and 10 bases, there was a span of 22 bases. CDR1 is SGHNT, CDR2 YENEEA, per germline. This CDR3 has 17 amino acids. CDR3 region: CASSLGPGALAKEELFF. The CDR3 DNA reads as TGTGCCAGCAGCTTAGGGCCTGGGGCTCTAGCGAAGGAGGAGCTGTTTTTT.

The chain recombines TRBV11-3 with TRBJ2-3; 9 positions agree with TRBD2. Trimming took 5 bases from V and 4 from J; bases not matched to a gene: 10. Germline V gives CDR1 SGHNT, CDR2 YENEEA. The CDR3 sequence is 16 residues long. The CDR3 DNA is TGTGCCAGCAGCCGTTCTACTAGCGGGCTATCAGATACGCAGTATTTT. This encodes CASSRSTSGLSDTQYF. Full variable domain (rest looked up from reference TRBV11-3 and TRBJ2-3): EAGVVQSPRYKIIEKKQPVAFWCNPISGHNTLYWYLQNLGQGPELLIRYENEEAVDDSQLPKDRFSAERLKGVDSTLKIQPAELGDSAVYLCASSRSTSGLSDTQYFGPGTRLTVL.

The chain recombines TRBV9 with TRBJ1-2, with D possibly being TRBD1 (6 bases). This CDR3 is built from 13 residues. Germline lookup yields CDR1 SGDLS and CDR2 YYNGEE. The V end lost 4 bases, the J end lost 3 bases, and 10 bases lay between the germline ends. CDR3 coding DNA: TGTGCCAGCAGCCTGGACAGAGACTATGGCTACACCTTC. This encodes CASSLDRDYGYTF.

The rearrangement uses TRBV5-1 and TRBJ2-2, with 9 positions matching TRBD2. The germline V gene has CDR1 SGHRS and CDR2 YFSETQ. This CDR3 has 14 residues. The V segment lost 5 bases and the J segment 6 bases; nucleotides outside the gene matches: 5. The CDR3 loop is CASSSAGGPGELFF. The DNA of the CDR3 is TGCGCCAGCAGTTCAGCGGGAGGTCCCGGGGAGCTGTTTTTT.

CDR3 coding DNA: TGTGCCAGCAGCCCACAGGGGGCTGTTTCTGGAAACACCATATATTTT. Its translation is CASSPQGAVSGNTIYF. The chain recombines TRBV7-8 with TRBJ1-3; TRBD1 matches 9 bases. The length of the CDR3 is 16 residues. The germline V gene encodes CDR1 SGHVS and CDR2 FQNEAQ. The V and J ends lost 5 bases and 1 base, in that order; junction bases with no gene match: 6.

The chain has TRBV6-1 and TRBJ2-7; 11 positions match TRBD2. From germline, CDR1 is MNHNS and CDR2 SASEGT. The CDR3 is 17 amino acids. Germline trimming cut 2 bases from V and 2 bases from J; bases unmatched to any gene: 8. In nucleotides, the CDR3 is TGTGCCAGCAGTGAAAGCGGACTAGCGGGTACTCCCTACGAGCAGTACTTC. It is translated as CASSESGLAGTPYEQYF.

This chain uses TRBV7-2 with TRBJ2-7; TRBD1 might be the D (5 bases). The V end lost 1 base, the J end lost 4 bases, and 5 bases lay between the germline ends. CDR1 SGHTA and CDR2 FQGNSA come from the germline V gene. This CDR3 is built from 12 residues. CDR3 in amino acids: CASSLGTYEQYF. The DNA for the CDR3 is TGTGCCAGCAGCTTAGGGACATACGAGCAGTACTTC. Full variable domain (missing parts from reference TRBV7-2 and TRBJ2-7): GAGVSQSPSNKVTEKGKDVELRCDPISGHTALYWYRQSLGQGLEFLIYFQGNSAPDKSGLPSDRFSAERTGGSVSTLTIQRTQQEDSAVYLCASSLGTYEQYFGPGTRLTVT.

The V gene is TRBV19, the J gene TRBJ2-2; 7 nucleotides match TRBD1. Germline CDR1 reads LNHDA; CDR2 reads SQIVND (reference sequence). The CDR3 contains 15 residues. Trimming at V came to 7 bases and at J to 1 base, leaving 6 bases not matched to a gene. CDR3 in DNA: TGTGCCAGTAACAGGGGCGGAGGGAACACCGGGGAGCTGTTTTTT. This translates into CASNRGGGNTGELFF.